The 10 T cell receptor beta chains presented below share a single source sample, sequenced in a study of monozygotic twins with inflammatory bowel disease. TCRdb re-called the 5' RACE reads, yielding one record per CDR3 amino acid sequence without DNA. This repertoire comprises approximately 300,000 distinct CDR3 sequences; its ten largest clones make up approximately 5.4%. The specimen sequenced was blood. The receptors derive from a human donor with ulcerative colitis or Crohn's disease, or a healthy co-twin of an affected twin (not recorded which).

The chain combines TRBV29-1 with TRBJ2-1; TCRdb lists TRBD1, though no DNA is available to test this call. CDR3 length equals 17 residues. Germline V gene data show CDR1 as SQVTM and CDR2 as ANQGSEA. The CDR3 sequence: CSVVGGSGGRWDNEQFF.

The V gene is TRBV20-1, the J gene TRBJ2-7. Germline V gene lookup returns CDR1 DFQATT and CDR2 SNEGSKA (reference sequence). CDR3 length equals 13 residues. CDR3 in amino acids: CSASNTESYEQYF.

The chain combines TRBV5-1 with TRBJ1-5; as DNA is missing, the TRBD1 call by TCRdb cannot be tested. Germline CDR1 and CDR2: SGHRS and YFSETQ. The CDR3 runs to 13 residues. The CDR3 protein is CASSLVGGEAQHF.

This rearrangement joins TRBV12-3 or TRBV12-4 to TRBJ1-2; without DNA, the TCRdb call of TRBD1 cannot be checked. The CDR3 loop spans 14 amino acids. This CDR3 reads CASSFYPAGDGYTF.

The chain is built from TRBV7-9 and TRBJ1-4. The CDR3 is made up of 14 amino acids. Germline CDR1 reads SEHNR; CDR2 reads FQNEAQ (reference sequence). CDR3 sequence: CASSLAASNEKLFF.

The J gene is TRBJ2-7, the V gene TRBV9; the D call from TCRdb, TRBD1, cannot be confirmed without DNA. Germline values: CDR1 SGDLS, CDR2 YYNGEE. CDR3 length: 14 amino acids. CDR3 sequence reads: CASSVDEGTYEQYF.

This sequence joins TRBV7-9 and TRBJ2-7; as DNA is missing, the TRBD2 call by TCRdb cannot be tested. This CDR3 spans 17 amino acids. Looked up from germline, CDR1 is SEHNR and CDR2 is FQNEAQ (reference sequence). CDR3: CASSLAPRLAGAGEQYF.

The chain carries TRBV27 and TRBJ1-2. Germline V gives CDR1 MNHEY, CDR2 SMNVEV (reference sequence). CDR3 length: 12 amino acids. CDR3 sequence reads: CASSERNYGYTF.

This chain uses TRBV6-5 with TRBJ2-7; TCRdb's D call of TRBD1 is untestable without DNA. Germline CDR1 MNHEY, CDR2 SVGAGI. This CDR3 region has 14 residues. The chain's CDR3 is CASSLDSGPYEQYF.

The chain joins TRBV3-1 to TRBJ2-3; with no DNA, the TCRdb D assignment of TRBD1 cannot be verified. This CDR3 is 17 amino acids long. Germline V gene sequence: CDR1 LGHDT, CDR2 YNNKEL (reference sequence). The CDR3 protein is CASSPIRRSGGTDTQYF.